This TCR beta chain was sequenced during a study of monozygotic twins with inflammatory bowel disease. TCRdb reanalyzed the 5' RACE reads and collapses them to one entry per CDR3 protein, without DNA. This table holds a few hundred thousand distinct CDR3 sequences. CDR1 and CDR2 (germline): MDHEN, SYDVKM. The CDR3 is 14 residues long. This chain links TRBV28 with TRBJ1-5. The clonotype was recovered from a human donor with ulcerative colitis or Crohn's disease, or a healthy co-twin of an affected twin (not recorded which). What was sequenced was blood. The CDR3 loop is CASSLISGNQPQHF. Full variable domain (missing parts from reference TRBV28 and TRBJ1-5): DVKVTQSSRYLVKRTGEKVFLECVQDMDHENMFWYRQDPGLGLRLIYFSYDVKMKEKGDIPEGYSVSREKKERFSLILESASTNQTSMYLCASSLISGNQPQHFGDGTRLSIL.